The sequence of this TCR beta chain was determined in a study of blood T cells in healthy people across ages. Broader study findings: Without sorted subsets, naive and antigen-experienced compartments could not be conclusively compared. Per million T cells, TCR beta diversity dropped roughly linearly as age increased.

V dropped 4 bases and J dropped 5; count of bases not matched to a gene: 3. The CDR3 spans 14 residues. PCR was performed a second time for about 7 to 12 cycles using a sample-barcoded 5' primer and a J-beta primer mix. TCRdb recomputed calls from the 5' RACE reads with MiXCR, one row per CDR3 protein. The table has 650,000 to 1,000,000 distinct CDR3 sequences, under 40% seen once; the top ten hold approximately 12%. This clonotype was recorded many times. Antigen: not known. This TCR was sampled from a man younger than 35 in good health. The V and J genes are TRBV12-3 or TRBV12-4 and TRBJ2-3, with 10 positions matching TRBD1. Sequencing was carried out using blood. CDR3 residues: CASSWGQGRDTQYF. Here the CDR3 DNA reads TGTGCCAGCAGTTGGGGACAGGGGCGAGATACGCAGTATTTT.